Listed below are T cell receptor beta chains from one sample, sequenced in a study of a mutant IDH1 vaccine in newly diagnosed glioma. These receptors' antigens are unknown. Method: immunoSEQ multiplex PCR; TCRdb's copy keeps in-frame clones and lacks some. The data show about 50,000 clones, 65% to 85% seen once. The material sequenced was PBMCs, taken from a glioma patient whose treatment included an IDH1 peptide vaccine. Every receptor here comes from a woman younger than 45 with glioma. Some clones in this sample may be carry-over from other donors' samples. The CDR3 runs from the conserved cysteine through the conserved F or W. D genes are given only for firm matches. Some rows have no size entry. The others give once, few or many, or a class for an expanded clone.

abundance: NA; d_gene: NA; v_gene: TRBV14; j_gene: TRBJ2-1; CDR3aa: CASSQGGGQMAEQFF; CDR3nt: TGTGCCAGCAGCCAAGGGGGAGGACAGATGGCTGAGCAGTTCTTC
abundance: NA; d_gene: TRBD1; v_gene: TRBV18; j_gene: TRBJ1-1; CDR3aa: CASSGGTGRRTEAFF; CDR3nt: TGTGCCAGCTCGGGGGGGACAGGGAGAAGGACTGAAGCTTTCTTT
abundance: NA; d_gene: NA; v_gene: TRBV19; j_gene: TRBJ1-4; CDR3aa: CTGCNEKLFF; CDR3nt: TGCACTGGTTGTAATGAAAAACTGTTTTTT
abundance: NA; d_gene: NA; v_gene: TRBV13; j_gene: TRBJ2-1; CDR3aa: CASSLGVGGEQFF; CDR3nt: TGTGCCAGCAGCCTCGGGGTGGGGGGTGAGCAGTTCTTC
abundance: NA; d_gene: NA; v_gene: TRBV4-2; j_gene: TRBJ2-7; CDR3aa: CASSPRRGREAYEQYF; CDR3nt: TGTGCCAGCAGCCCAAGGAGAGGCAGGGAAGCCTACGAGCAGTACTTC
abundance: NA; d_gene: TRBD1; v_gene: TRBV6-1; j_gene: TRBJ1-1; CDR3aa: CASSEWGQINTEAFF; CDR3nt: TGTGCCAGCAGTGAATGGGGACAGATAAACACTGAAGCTTTCTTT
abundance: NA; d_gene: TRBD1; v_gene: TRBV28; j_gene: TRBJ1-1; CDR3aa: CASRPGTGGTMNTEAFF; CDR3nt: TGTGCCAGCAGGCCCGGGACAGGGGGGACCATGAACACTGAAGCTTTCTTT
abundance: few; d_gene: NA; v_gene: TRBV5-1; j_gene: TRBJ2-6; CDR3aa: CASRPWISGANVLTF; CDR3nt: TGCGCCAGCAGACCGTGGATCTCTGGGGCCAACGTCCTGACTTTC
abundance: NA; d_gene: NA; v_gene: TRBV7-9; j_gene: TRBJ1-1; CDR3aa: CASSPGPLNEAFF; CDR3nt: TGTGCCAGCAGCCCCGGACCTCTGAATGAAGCTTTCTTT
abundance: NA; d_gene: TRBD1; v_gene: TRBV7-3; j_gene: TRBJ1-4; CDR3aa: CASSLTGTGGNEKLFF; CDR3nt: TGTGCCAGCAGCTTAACTGGGACAGGGGGTAATGAAAAACTGTTTTTT
abundance: NA; d_gene: TRBD1; v_gene: TRBV9; j_gene: TRBJ2-1; CDR3aa: CASSVGQGATYNEQFF; CDR3nt: TGTGCCAGCAGCGTAGGACAGGGGGCTACCTACAATGAGCAGTTCTTC
abundance: NA; d_gene: NA; v_gene: TRBV30; j_gene: TRBJ2-3; CDR3aa: CAWSWASVTDTQYF; CDR3nt: TGTGCCTGGAGTTGGGCCTCTGTCACAGATACGCAGTATTTT
abundance: NA; d_gene: TRBD2; v_gene: TRBV28; j_gene: TRBJ2-7; CDR3aa: CASSPAGTSSYEQYF; CDR3nt: TGTGCCAGCAGCCCCGCCGGGACTAGCTCCTACGAGCAGTACTTC
abundance: once; d_gene: TRBD2; v_gene: TRBV5-1; j_gene: TRBJ2-5; CDR3aa: CASSLAGGGETQYF; CDR3nt: TGCGCCAGCAGCTTGGCCGGGGGAGGGGAGACCCAGTACTTC
abundance: NA; d_gene: NA; v_gene: TRBV29-1; j_gene: TRBJ1-2; CDR3aa: CSVAGPQYGYTF; CDR3nt: TGCAGCGTTGCGGGACCCCAGTATGGCTACACCTTC
abundance: NA; d_gene: TRBD1; v_gene: TRBV5-4; j_gene: TRBJ1-1; CDR3aa: CASSWGQGEYEAFF; CDR3nt: TGTGCCAGCAGCTGGGGACAGGGGGAATATGAAGCTTTCTTT
abundance: NA; d_gene: NA; v_gene: TRBV28; j_gene: TRBJ1-2; CDR3aa: CASSSLPSDRGYTF; CDR3nt: TGTGCCAGCAGTTCCCTACCCTCGGACCGCGGCTACACCTTC
abundance: once; d_gene: NA; v_gene: TRBV10-3; j_gene: TRBJ2-7; CDR3aa: CAISESHFGYEQYF; CDR3nt: TGTGCCATCAGTGAGTCCCACTTTGGCTACGAGCAGTACTTC
abundance: NA; d_gene: TRBD1; v_gene: TRBV6-1; j_gene: TRBJ2-7; CDR3aa: CASSGYRGASYEQYF; CDR3nt: TGTGCCAGCAGTGGGTACAGGGGAGCTTCCTACGAGCAGTACTTC
abundance: NA; d_gene: NA; v_gene: TRBV19; j_gene: TRBJ2-7; CDR3aa: CASSPSTGSYEQYF; CDR3nt: TGTGCCAGTAGTCCTTCGACAGGTTCCTACGAGCAGTACTTC
abundance: NA; d_gene: NA; v_gene: TRBV27; j_gene: TRBJ2-7; CDR3aa: CASSLSASTYEQYF; CDR3nt: TGTGCCAGCAGTTTGAGCGCCAGCACCTACGAGCAGTACTTC
abundance: NA; d_gene: NA; v_gene: TRBV19; j_gene: TRBJ1-2; CDR3aa: CASSIIPEANYGYTF; CDR3nt: TGTGCCAGTAGTATAATCCCGGAGGCTAACTATGGCTACACCTTC
abundance: once; d_gene: NA; v_gene: TRBV6-5; j_gene: TRBJ1-3; CDR3aa: CAASPNSGNTIYF; CDR3nt: TGTGCCGCCTCACCGAACTCTGGAAACACCATATATTTT
abundance: NA; d_gene: NA; v_gene: TRBV7-9; j_gene: TRBJ2-7; CDR3aa: CASSPDIRPYEQYF; CDR3nt: TGTGCCAGCAGCCCGGACATCCGCCCCTACGAGCAGTACTTC
abundance: NA; d_gene: TRBD2; v_gene: TRBV2; j_gene: TRBJ2-5; CDR3aa: CASILNSGSSETQYF; CDR3nt: TGTGCCAGCATTCTGAATAGCGGGAGCTCCGAGACCCAGTACTTC